This T cell receptor (beta chain) was recorded in a study of T cell responses to AZD1222 COVID-19 vaccine. Details on this clone: As yet, its antigen is unknown.

The V and J ends lost 4 bases and 4 bases respectively, with 10 bases between them. This CDR3 has 13 amino acids. CDR1 is SNHLY and CDR2 is FYNNEI in the germline V gene. Overall study results and limits: Nearly half of spike-specific TCRs reportedly go after variant regions that carry no mutations. Spike-specific TCR breadth and depth rose after two AZD1222 doses. Mapped onto spike, vaccine-associated CD4 TCRs spanned it and were dominant at 160-218 and 743-854.

Second-dose groups at about 4 or about 12 weeks were pooled. Profiled with immunoSEQ multiplex PCR; TCRdb holds only in-frame clones, not every one. The table lists about 110,000 clones, around 90% of them singletons, with 2.5% in the top ten. Sample: peripheral blood, taken 28 days after the second AZD1222 dose. The chain couples TRBV2 to TRBJ1-2, with D possibly being TRBD1 (6 bases). This receptor was taken from an adult who received the AZD1222 COVID-19 vaccine. CDR3: CASSAGTIYGYTF. CDR3 nucleotide sequence: TGTGCCAGCAGTGCCGGGACAATCTATGGCTACACCTTC.